This T cell receptor (beta chain) was sequenced in a study of OX40 agonist ivuxolimab in advanced cancers. Assay used: immunoSEQ multiplex PCR; TCRdb lists only in-frame clones, some missing. Among tens of thousands of clones listed, 70% to 90% were seen once. The sample in question was CD4+ or CD8+ T cells sorted from blood, obtained in a trial of the OX40 agonist ivuxolimab. This receptor was taken from an adult with an advanced solid tumor such as melanoma, head and neck, liver or kidney cancer.

CDR3 amino acids: CASSTWTGELFF. For the CDR3, the DNA is TGTGCCAGCAGCACCTGGACCGGGGAGCTGTTTTTT. The V and J genes are TRBV5-4 and TRBJ2-2; D is unresolved. Germline CDR1 and CDR2: SGHNT and YYREEE (reference sequence). The CDR3 contains 12 residues. Trimming shortened V by 4 bases and J by 5 bases, and 6 bases separated the two germline ends.